This entry features one T cell receptor beta chain sequence. Its antigen is not identified. Trimming removed 4 bases at V and 0 bases at J, with 7 bases between. CDR1 and CDR2 (germline): SGHVS, FQNEAQ. The CDR3 has 15 residues. Data came from immunoSEQ multiplex PCR; TCRdb stores just in-frame clones and leaves some out. This table holds about 78,000 clones, 84% found once. No infections or other immune events were documented during collection. The data belong to a study of identifying expanded T cells in peripheral blood. Study results and caveats: Roughly 1.2 clones differed between technical replicates, versus approximately 17 and 20 over time. Across healthy donors, higher total template counts meant significantly greater roughly two-week count variance.

The sequence derives from a person aged 18 to 70 in good health. The gene calls are TRBV7-8 and TRBJ2-6; D may correspond to TRBD1 or TRBD2 (5 bases each). Material: blood. CDR3 sequence (DNA): TGTGCCAGCAGCTCGGGGCCCTCTGGGGCCAACGTCCTGACTTTC. This translates into CASSSGPSGANVLTF.